Listed below are T cell receptor beta chains from one sample, sequenced in a study of T cells in Graves' hyperthyroidism and ophthalmopathy. TCRdb redid the calling of the multiplex PCR reads with MiXCR, one entry per CDR3 protein. The sample carries some 770,000 distinct CDR3 sequences, about 16% recorded once. Source material: blood. The receptor set was obtained from a man aged 18 to 29 with Graves' hyperthyroidism. The CDR3 runs from the conserved cysteine through the conserved F or W.

V,J,CDR3
TRBV6-1,TRBJ1-4,CASSKQGAGNEKLFF
TRBV6-1,TRBJ1-5,CASSQGFYSNQPQHF
TRBV18,TRBJ2-3,CASSPGTQGAQYF
TRBV6-2/TRBV6-3,TRBJ1-1,CASSYSEGETTEAFF
TRBV20-1,TRBJ2-5,CSASEGGPQETQYF
TRBV5-8,TRBJ1-1,CASSLGRRKAFF
TRBV2,TRBJ2-7,CASSEGQGDEQYF
TRBV6-1,TRBJ2-1,CASSEIGLADNEQFF
TRBV20-1,TRBJ2-5,CSAQENGLSQETQYF
TRBV7-9,TRBJ2-1,CASSSGTSRYNEQFF
TRBV12-3/TRBV12-4,TRBJ2-3,CASSLSLGGDTQYF
TRBV19,TRBJ1-1,CASSIAVRKSKNTEAFF
TRBV20-1,TRBJ2-7,CSARGAGGKAYEQYF
TRBV11-1,TRBJ1-1,CASSFLKGTEAFF
TRBV28,TRBJ2-1,CASSQASGSLSNEQFF
TRBV15,TRBJ2-4,CATASDRAFKNIQYF
TRBV6-2/TRBV6-3,TRBJ2-3,CASSYSSGRQDTQYF
TRBV6-2/TRBV6-3,TRBJ2-7,CASRPLRDRAPYEQYF
TRBV12-3/TRBV12-4,TRBJ1-5,CASSFTGDQPQHF
TRBV6-6,TRBJ2-7,CASSYSRLAGVYEQYF
TRBV24-1,TRBJ1-5,CATSVGSQPQHF
TRBV28,TRBJ2-7,CASSLGGRYYEQYF
TRBV27,TRBJ2-5,CASSIAGAQETQYF
TRBV12-3/TRBV12-4,TRBJ1-2,CASSPHGHYGYTF
TRBV6-6,TRBJ1-1,CASSYSGPLNTEAFF
TRBV27,TRBJ1-4,CASSSHRGRATNEKLFF
TRBV20-1,TRBJ2-3,CSATLTDTQYF
TRBV20-1,TRBJ2-1,CSAVLAGNNEQFF
TRBV28,TRBJ2-7,CASSSRLAGSYEQYF
TRBV28,TRBJ1-5,CASSFGPGFGPQHF
TRBV19,TRBJ2-2,CASRRLAGTGAGELFF
TRBV5-1,TRBJ1-1,CASSFQRTTEAFF
TRBV13,TRBJ2-1,CASSAREIDLGWSYNEQFF
TRBV12-3/TRBV12-4,TRBJ2-7,CTSSLGTKPYF
TRBV30,TRBJ2-7,CAWSGILSYEQYF
TRBV18,TRBJ2-7,CASSPMAGGSYEQYF
TRBV7-2,TRBJ2-1,CASSRFSSEQFF
TRBV28,TRBJ2-1,CASSLFRVNEQFF
TRBV6-1,TRBJ2-3,CASIRGTTFGDTQYF
TRBV5-8,TRBJ1-5,CASSLADHSNQPQHF
TRBV11-2,TRBJ1-3,CASSSAPVSGNTIYF
TRBV11-2,TRBJ2-5,CASRTGAAGGIKTQYF
TRBV20-1,TRBJ2-7,CSASGSVYEQYF
TRBV7-8,TRBJ1-4,CASSVRTGGIEKLFF
TRBV2,TRBJ2-5,CASSVRLGGQETQYF
TRBV28,TRBJ2-7,CASSLRQDEQYF